Listed below are T cell receptor beta chains from one sample, sequenced in a study of T-cell reconstitution after alpha-beta-depleted transplantation in children. From the PCR reads, TCRdb called clonotypes with MiXCR, one entry per CDR3 protein. The table shows roughly 670,000 distinct CDR3 sequences, with approximately 14% occurring only once. Sample: PBMCs, taken before TCRalphabeta/CD19-depleted stem cell transplant. Every receptor here comes from a girl under 10 years old with congenital amegakaryocytic thrombocytopenia, due to receive a stem cell transplant. Each CDR3 is given with its conserved first and last residue. D genes are given only for firm matches. Clone size is stated in some rows and not others, as once, few, many or a class when expanded.

abundance,len,j_gene,v_gene,d_gene,CDR3aa,CDR3nt
many,14,TRBJ1-3,TRBV7-2,NA,CASSLESLGNTIYF,TGTGCCAGCAGCTTAGAGTCACTTGGAAACACCATATATTTT
many,13,TRBJ2-1,TRBV20-1,TRBD2,CSAIRLAGGSMFF,TGCAGTGCTATAAGGTTAGCGGGAGGAAGTATGTTCTTC
NA,15,TRBJ2-1,TRBV7-2,TRBD2,CASSLVTSGSYEQFF,TGTGCCAGCAGCTTAGTGACTAGCGGGAGCTACGAGCAGTTCTTC
NA,15,TRBJ2-1,TRBV5-1,TRBD2,CASSLAGRSVDEQFF,TGCGCCAGCAGCCTAGCGGGGCGCAGCGTCGATGAGCAGTTCTTC
many,15,TRBJ2-5,TRBV5-1,NA,CASSPRDTLQETQYF,TGCGCCAGCAGCCCCCGGGACACCCTACAAGAGACCCAGTACTTC
many,17,TRBJ2-1,TRBV5-1,TRBD2,CASSLSPTSFTADEQFF,TGCGCCAGCAGCTTGTCCCCGACTAGCTTCACGGCCGATGAGCAGTTCTTC
many,15,TRBJ2-5,TRBV2,TRBD2,CASSLTVAGAETQYF,TGTGCCAGCTCCTTAACGGTAGCGGGAGCAGAGACCCAGTACTTC
many,14,TRBJ2-7,TRBV20-1,TRBD2,CSASSGVVTYEQYF,TGCAGTGCTAGTAGCGGGGTCGTAACCTACGAGCAGTACTTC
NA,16,TRBJ2-2,TRBV10-2,TRBD2,CASSPPGGTDTGELFF,TGCGCCAGCAGTCCCCCGGGGGGGACGGACACCGGGGAGCTGTTTTTT
NA,14,TRBJ2-5,TRBV18,TRBD1,CASSPPGQQETQYF,TGTGCCAGCTCACCGCCGGGACAGCAAGAGACCCAGTACTTC
few,15,TRBJ2-7,TRBV29-1,TRBD2,CSVVTSVSYSYEQYF,TGCAGCGTTGTGACTAGCGTCTCCTACTCCTACGAGCAGTACTTC
many,12,TRBJ1-1,TRBV6-5,TRBD1,CASSYTGEEAFF,TGTGCCAGCAGTTATACAGGGGAGGAAGCTTTCTTT
NA,14,TRBJ2-1,TRBV20-1,TRBD1,CSARVRGRWDEQFF,TGCAGTGCTAGAGTAAGGGGGCGCTGGGATGAGCAGTTCTTC
NA,11,TRBJ2-1,TRBV5-1,NA,CASSFEGEQFF,TGCGCCAGCAGCTTTGAGGGGGAGCAGTTCTTC
many,16,TRBJ2-3,TRBV5-1,TRBD2,CASSHLLAGGGDTQYF,TGCGCCAGCAGCCATCTTTTGGCGGGAGGTGGAGATACGCAGTATTTT
many,15,TRBJ2-5,TRBV7-8,NA,CASSPVLQNQETQYF,TGTGCCAGCAGCCCGGTTCTGCAAAACCAAGAGACCCAGTACTTC
NA,14,TRBJ2-3,TRBV20-1,TRBD2,CCARVAGAQDTQYF,TGCTGTGCTAGAGTAGCGGGAGCACAAGATACGCAGTATTTT
many,17,TRBJ1-2,TRBV12-3/TRBV12-4,TRBD1,CASTNGTGFLSRYGYTF,TGTGCCAGCACTAACGGGACAGGCTTTTTATCCCGCTATGGCTACACCTTC
NA,15,TRBJ2-7,TRBV2,TRBD2,CASTLEAGGLNEQYF,TGTGCCAGTACTCTTGAAGCGGGAGGCTTGAACGAGCAGTACTTC
many,12,TRBJ2-2,TRBV20-1,NA,CSARAVSGELFF,TGCAGTGCTAGAGCGGTTTCCGGGGAGCTGTTTTTT
many,14,TRBJ2-3,TRBV10-3,NA,CAISERYSTDTQYF,TGTGCCATCAGTGAACGCTACAGCACAGATACGCAGTATTTT
NA,13,TRBJ1-4,TRBV15,TRBD1,CATGRDSDEKLFF,TGTGCCACCGGAAGGGACAGTGATGAAAAACTGTTTTTT
many,17,TRBJ2-2,TRBV9,NA,CASSVGERAYPTGELFF,TGTGCCAGCAGCGTAGGAGAACGGGCCTATCCCACCGGGGAGCTGTTTTTT
few,14,TRBJ2-1,TRBV6-2/TRBV6-3,NA,CASSLIRQNNEQFF,TGTGCCAGCAGTTTAATTAGGCAGAACAATGAGCAGTTCTTC
few,16,TRBJ2-5,TRBV10-2,NA,CASSEPDQGDQETQYF,TGCGCCAGCAGTGAGCCAGACCAGGGTGACCAAGAGACCCAGTACTTC
many,14,TRBJ2-3,TRBV10-2,TRBD2,CASITSGGTDTQYF,TGCGCCAGCATCACTAGCGGAGGGACAGATACGCAGTATTTT
few,15,TRBJ1-4,TRBV15,NA,CATSKSWGDVEKLFF,TGTGCCACCAGCAAGAGTTGGGGGGATGTTGAAAAACTGTTTTTT
few,12,TRBJ2-3,TRBV28,NA,CASSLLVGNQYF,TGTGCCAGCAGTTTATTGGTCGGGAATCAGTATTTT
many,16,TRBJ2-1,TRBV7-6,TRBD1,CASSLSVGGEYNEQFF,TGTGCCAGCAGCTTATCTGTAGGGGGCGAATACAATGAGCAGTTCTTC
few,14,TRBJ2-2,TRBV20-1,NA,CSARDWMPDGELFF,TGCAGTGCTAGAGATTGGATGCCCGACGGGGAGCTGTTTTTT
many,14,TRBJ2-3,TRBV5-1,TRBD1,CASSSGGEGDTQYF,TGCGCCAGCAGCTCAGGGGGTGAGGGAGATACGCAGTATTTT
NA,16,TRBJ2-5,TRBV7-9,NA,CASSLIGSPYQETQYF,TGTGCCAGCAGCTTAATTGGGTCCCCGTACCAAGAGACCCAGTACTTC
NA,15,TRBJ2-1,TRBV5-1,NA,CASSSSEDSYNEQFF,TGCGCCAGCAGCAGCTCTGAAGACTCCTACAATGAGCAGTTCTTC
NA,14,TRBJ2-1,TRBV20-1,TRBD2,CSARDHLAGGPLFF,TGCAGTGCTAGAGATCACCTAGCGGGAGGCCCACTGTTCTTC
few,13,TRBJ2-1,TRBV20-1,TRBD1,CSATTGGANEQFF,TGCAGTGCTACTACAGGGGGCGCGAATGAGCAGTTCTTC
few,16,TRBJ2-1,TRBV5-1,TRBD2,CASSLFNPGGYDEQFF,TGCGCCAGCAGCTTATTTAACCCGGGAGGTTACGATGAGCAGTTCTTC
many,20,TRBJ1-5,TRBV20-1,TRBD1,CSARGASGQGFEVENQPQHF,TGCAGTGCTAGAGGGGCTTCGGGACAGGGGTTCGAGGTGGAGAATCAGCCCCAGCATTTT
few,17,TRBJ1-2,TRBV15,NA,CATSRALAGKSNYGYTF,TGTGCCACCAGCAGAGCCCTCGCAGGGAAGTCTAACTATGGCTACACCTTC
NA,11,TRBJ2-7,TRBV20-1,TRBD2,CSGEAGDEQYF,TGCAGTGGGGAGGCGGGAGACGAGCAGTACTTC
NA,17,TRBJ1-5,TRBV7-2,NA,CASSKEAGSGVNQPQHF,TGTGCCAGCAGCAAAGAAGCGGGATCGGGTGTGAATCAGCCCCAGCATTTT
many,13,TRBJ2-3,TRBV20-1,NA,CSARTTSTDTQYF,TGCAGTGCAAGGACCACAAGCACAGATACGCAGTATTTT
many,14,TRBJ1-2,TRBV5-1,TRBD1,CASAKRTGKYGYTF,TGCGCCAGCGCGAAACGGACAGGCAAATATGGCTACACCTTC
NA,19,TRBJ2-3,TRBV7-8,TRBD2,CASSPAGASGLYSTDTQYF,TGTGCCAGCAGCCCCGCGGGGGCTAGCGGGTTATATAGCACAGATACGCAGTATTTT
many,16,TRBJ2-2,TRBV20-1,TRBD2,CSAREAGGSNTGELFF,TGCAGTGCTAGAGAAGCGGGAGGGTCGAACACCGGGGAGCTGTTTTTT
NA,16,TRBJ2-7,TRBV15,NA,CATSRDYGIVVGEQYF,TGTGCCACCAGCAGAGACTATGGTATTGTCGTTGGCGAGCAGTACTTC
many,12,TRBJ1-1,TRBV12-3/TRBV12-4,NA,CASSFGGTEAFF,TGTGCCAGCAGTTTCGGGGGAACTGAAGCTTTCTTT
many,14,TRBJ2-5,TRBV11-2,NA,CASSSGGVQETQYF,TGTGCCAGCAGCTCAGGAGGGGTCCAAGAGACCCAGTACTTC
NA,16,TRBJ2-7,TRBV7-9,TRBD1,CASSSTQGQGTYEQYF,TGTGCCAGCAGCTCGACGCAGGGACAGGGAACCTACGAGCAGTACTTC
few,14,TRBJ1-1,TRBV27,NA,CASSFSGACTEAFF,TGTGCCAGCAGTTTTTCGGGGGCTTGCACTGAAGCTTTCTTT
few,15,TRBJ2-7,TRBV4-2,NA,CASSQMVDSIYEQYF,TGTGCCAGCAGCCAAATGGTAGACTCCATCTACGAGCAGTACTTC
NA,15,TRBJ2-2,TRBV2,TRBD2,CASTKGLAGTGELFF,TGTGCCAGCACGAAAGGGCTAGCGGGCACCGGGGAGCTGTTTTTT
many,12,TRBJ2-1,TRBV20-1,NA,CSARRGSGEQFF,TGCAGTGCACGTCGGGGCTCAGGTGAGCAGTTCTTC
NA,17,TRBJ2-1,TRBV20-1,NA,CSASATNVPFWDNEQFF,TGCAGTGCTAGCGCGACCAACGTCCCCTTCTGGGACAATGAGCAGTTCTTC
NA,16,TRBJ2-2,TRBV25-1,NA,CASSHSGTRNTGELFF,TGTGCCAGCAGTCACTCCGGGACGAGGAACACCGGGGAGCTGTTTTTT